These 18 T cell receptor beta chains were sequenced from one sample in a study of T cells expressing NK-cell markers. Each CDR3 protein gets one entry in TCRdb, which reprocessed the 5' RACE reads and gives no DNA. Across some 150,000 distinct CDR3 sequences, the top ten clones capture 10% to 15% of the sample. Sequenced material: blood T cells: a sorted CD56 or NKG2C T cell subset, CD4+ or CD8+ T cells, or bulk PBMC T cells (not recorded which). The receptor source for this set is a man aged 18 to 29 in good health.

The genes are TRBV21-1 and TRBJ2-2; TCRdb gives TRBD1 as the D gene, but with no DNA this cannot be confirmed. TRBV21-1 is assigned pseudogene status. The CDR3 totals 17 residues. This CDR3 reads CASNTRGGPRNTGELFF.

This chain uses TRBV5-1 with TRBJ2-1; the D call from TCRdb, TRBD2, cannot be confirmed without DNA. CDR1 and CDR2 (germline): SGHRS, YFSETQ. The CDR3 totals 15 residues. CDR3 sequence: CASSLVGLAIDEQFF. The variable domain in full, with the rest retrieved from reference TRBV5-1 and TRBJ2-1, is KAGVTQTPRYLIKTRGQQVTLSCSPISGHRSVSWYQQTPGQGLQFLFEYFSETQRNKGNFPGRFSGRQFSNSRSEMNVSTLELGDSALYLCASSLVGLAIDEQFFGPGTRLTVL.

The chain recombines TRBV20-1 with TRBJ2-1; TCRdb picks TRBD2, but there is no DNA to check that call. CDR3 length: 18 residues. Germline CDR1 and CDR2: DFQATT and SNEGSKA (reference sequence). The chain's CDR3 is CSADPPPSGDNKVNEQFF.

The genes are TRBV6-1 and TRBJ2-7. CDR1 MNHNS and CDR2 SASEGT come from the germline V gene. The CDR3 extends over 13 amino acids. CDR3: CASRDSYSYEQYF.

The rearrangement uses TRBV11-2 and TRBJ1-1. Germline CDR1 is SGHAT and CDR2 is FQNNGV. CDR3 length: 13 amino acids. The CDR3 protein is CASSFIGMGGAFF.

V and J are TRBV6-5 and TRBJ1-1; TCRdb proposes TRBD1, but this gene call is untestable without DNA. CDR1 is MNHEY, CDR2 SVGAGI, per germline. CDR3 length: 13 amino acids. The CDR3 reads CASSYLGAVEAFF.

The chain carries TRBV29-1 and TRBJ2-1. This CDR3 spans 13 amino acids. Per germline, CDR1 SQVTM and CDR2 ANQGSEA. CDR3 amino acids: CSVEEGTFNEQFF.

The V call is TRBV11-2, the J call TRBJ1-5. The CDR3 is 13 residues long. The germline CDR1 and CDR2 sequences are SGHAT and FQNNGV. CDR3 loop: CASAIGSNQPQHF.

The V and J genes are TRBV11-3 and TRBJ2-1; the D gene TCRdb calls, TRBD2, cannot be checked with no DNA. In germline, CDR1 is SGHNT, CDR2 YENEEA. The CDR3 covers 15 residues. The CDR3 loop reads CASSPQGGRGNEQFF.

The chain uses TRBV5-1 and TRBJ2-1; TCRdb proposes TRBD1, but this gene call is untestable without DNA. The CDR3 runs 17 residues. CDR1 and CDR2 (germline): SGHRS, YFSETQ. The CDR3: CASSPRAGGGYVDEQFF.

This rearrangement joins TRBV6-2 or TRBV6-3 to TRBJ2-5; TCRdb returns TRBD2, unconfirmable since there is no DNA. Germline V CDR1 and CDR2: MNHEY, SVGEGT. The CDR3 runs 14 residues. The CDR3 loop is CASSPGGPWETQYF.

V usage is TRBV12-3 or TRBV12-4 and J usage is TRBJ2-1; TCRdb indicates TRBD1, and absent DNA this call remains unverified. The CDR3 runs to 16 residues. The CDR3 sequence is CASSSFPGQDTGEQFF.

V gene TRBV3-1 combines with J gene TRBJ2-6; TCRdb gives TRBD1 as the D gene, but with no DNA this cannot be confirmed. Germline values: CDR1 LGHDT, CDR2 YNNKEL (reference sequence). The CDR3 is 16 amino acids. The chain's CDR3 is CASSQDSLGRINVLTF.

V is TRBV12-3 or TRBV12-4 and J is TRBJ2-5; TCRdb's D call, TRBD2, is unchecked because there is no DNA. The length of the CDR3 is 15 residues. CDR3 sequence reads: CASSTGSAGQETQYF.

CDR3: CSTDLGERRETQYF. The rearrangement links TRBV29-1 to TRBJ2-5; TCRdb's D call of TRBD2 is untestable without DNA. The CDR3 loop spans 14 amino acids. The V gene's germline CDR1 is SQVTM and CDR2 ANQGSEA.

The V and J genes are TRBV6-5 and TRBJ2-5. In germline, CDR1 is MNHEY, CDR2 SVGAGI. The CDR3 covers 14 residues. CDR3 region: CASSSVNREETQYF.

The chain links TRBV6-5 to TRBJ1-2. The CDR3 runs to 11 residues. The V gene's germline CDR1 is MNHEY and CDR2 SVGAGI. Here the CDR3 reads CATRWSWGYTF.

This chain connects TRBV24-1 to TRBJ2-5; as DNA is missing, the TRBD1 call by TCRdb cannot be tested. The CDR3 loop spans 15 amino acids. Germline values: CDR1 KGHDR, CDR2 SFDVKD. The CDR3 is CATSDLGPGVETQYF.